Reported below is one TCR beta chain. V lost 0 bases, J lost 4 bases, and 15 bases lay in between. The CDR3 runs to 16 residues. Germline loops: CDR1 WSHSY, CDR2 SAAADI. This record comes from a study of control samples from healthy donors and cancer patients. Produced via immunoSEQ multiplex PCR; TCRdb's table is partial and in-frame only. This table holds about 75,000 clones, around four fifths found once. The sequencing sample was made of blood. This clonotype originated in a man aged 50 to 59 in good health. The chain recombines TRBV10-2 with TRBJ1-2, with D perhaps matching TRBD1 (5 bases). CDR3: CASSESGQGRGYGYTF. CDR3 DNA: TGCGCCAGCAGTGAGTCGGGGCAGGGAAGAGGCTATGGCTACACCTTC.